One TCR beta chain is described in this entry. Its antigen is not identified. The V gene end was trimmed by 7 bases and the J gene end by 1 base; junction bases not matched to a gene: 5. Germline V gives CDR1 SNHLY, CDR2 FYNNEI. The CDR3 runs 15 residues. This specimen comes from a study of PD-1 blockade in classical Hodgkin lymphoma. The assay was immunoSEQ multiplex PCR, and TCRdb's table has in-frame clones only and misses some. Here the sample spans tens of thousands of clones, 91% being singletons. Regarding time point: cycle 4 day 1 (C4D1), after five to seven weeks of nivolumab. Following autologous stem cell transplantation, relapse occurred in every patient, and exposure to brentuximab vedotin varied. Study-wide findings and caveats: Patients starting nivolumab under 1 year after ASCT were excluded.

The starting material was peripheral blood mononuclear cells (PBMCs), obtained before the fourth cycle of nivolumab. The J gene is TRBJ2-1, the V gene TRBV2, with 9 bases lining up with TRBD1. This sequence was found in a human donor with classical Hodgkin lymphoma. The CDR3 reads CASNPQGASYNEQFF. As DNA, the CDR3 is TGTGCCAGCAATCCACAGGGGGCGTCCTACAATGAGCAGTTCTTC.